This entry features one TCR beta chain sequence. These data come from a study of T cells in Graves' hyperthyroidism and ophthalmopathy. RNA transcripts yielded amplified TCR beta CDR3 regions. A first-round RT-PCR of the TCR CDR3 used the HTBI primer set. TCRdb used MiXCR to reprocess the multiplex PCR reads, holding one entry per CDR3 protein. The sample shows roughly 740,000 distinct CDR3 sequences, less than 20% of them seen only once. V lost 2 bases and J lost 0, with 8 bases in between. The germline CDR1 and CDR2 sequences are SNHLY and FYNNEI. There are 15 residues in the CDR3. Sequencing was carried out using blood. The receptor's source is a man aged 18 to 35 with Graves' hyperthyroidism. The J gene is TRBJ2-1, the V gene TRBV2, with TRBD1 as a possible D gene (5 bases). The CDR3 DNA sequence: TGTGCCAGCAGTGAATCAGGGCACTCCTACAATGAGCAGTTCTTC. This gives the protein CASSESGHSYNEQFF.